This TCR beta chain was obtained from a study of T cells in Graves' hyperthyroidism and ophthalmopathy. Study details: It was at initial diagnosis, before any treatment, that peripheral blood was collected. Findings of the study overall: Blood also contained most expanded thyroid clonotypes above 0.001. The model identified upcoming ophthalmopathy a median about 6.5 months ahead of onset.

Authors of the study amplified TCR beta CDR3 regions from RNA transcripts. The HTBI primer set drove a first-round RT-PCR of the TCR CDR3. Via MiXCR, TCRdb re-called the multiplex PCR reads, giving one row per CDR3 protein. The sample records roughly 350,000 distinct CDR3 sequences, around 13% being singletons. Many counts were recorded for this clonotype. What it recognizes is unknown. Patients having uncontrolled infection, another autoimmune disease, pregnancy or lactation were not included. This CDR3 region has 14 residues. With 2 bases removed from V and 4 bases from J, the gap between germline ends came to 9 bases. CDR1 and CDR2 from the germline V gene are ENHRY and SYGVKD.

This chain joins TRBV10-3 and TRBJ2-1; possibly TRBD2 for D (6 bases). This receptor was identified in a woman aged 40 to 50 with Graves' ophthalmopathy. Sequenced sample: blood. CDR3 sequence reads: CAISEAGLYNEQFF. The CDR3 DNA reads as TGTGCCATCAGTGAGGCGGGGCTTTACAATGAGCAGTTCTTC.